This record concerns one T cell receptor beta chain sequence. The antigen is not known. This sample was included in a study of Ad26.COV2.S vaccination and SARS-CoV-2 variants. Profiling relied on immunoSEQ multiplex PCR, and the TCRdb table lists in-frame clones only, not all of them. Of approximately 400,000 clones listed, around 90% are singletons. Study-wide points: Post-vaccination breadth of spike-specific CD8+ and CD4+ T cell responses was reportedly substantial. Placebo recipients had lower spike-specific TCR breadth than vaccine recipients. Breadth measured for non-spike TCRs was similar across vaccine and placebo recipients. The TCR-based breadth and depth measures might underestimate overall T cell responses.

The CDR3 has 14 residues. The germline V gene has CDR1 SGHAT and CDR2 FQDESV (reference sequence). Trimming pared 4 bases from V and 3 bases from J, leaving 13 bases between. The TCR sequence derives from a human donor who had recovered from COVID-19. The chain uses TRBV11-1 and TRBJ2-7; the D gene could be TRBD1 or TRBD2 (6 bases each). Source: peripheral blood, taken after recovery from COVID-19. This CDR3 reads CASSSVRGVYEQYF. The CDR3 bases are TGTGCCAGCAGCTCCGTTAGGGGGGTCTACGAGCAGTACTTC.